The clone carrying this TCR beta chain was counted between two and nine times. The antigen is unknown. TCRdb used MiXCR to reprocess the reads, holding one entry per CDR3 protein. The profile shows under 450,000 distinct CDR3 sequences, about 32% of them singletons. The V and J ends lost 6 bases and 1 base, in that order; junction bases with no gene match: 5. Looked up from germline, CDR1 is SNHLY and CDR2 is FYNNEI. The length of the CDR3 is 14 residues. This entry belongs to a study of T cell repertoires in cytomegalovirus infection. The overall study: Carrying CMV and the relevant HLA type showed in public TCR beta signatures.

Findings of the study overall: Using cumulative public TCR beta family frequency, the authors identified those who carried CMV together with the relevant HLA.

The sample here was cultured PBMCs, taken from culture after CMV antigen stimulation. This sequence originates from a human donor in good health (CMV status not recorded). Some clones in this sample may be carry-over from other donors' samples. V is TRBV2 and J is TRBJ1-1, with 7 bases fitting TRBD1. The CDR3 sequence: CASRQGVGNTEAFF. The CDR3 DNA follows: TGTGCCAGCAGGCAGGGGGTCGGGAACACTGAAGCTTTCTTT.